One and the same sample provided the 26 T cell receptor beta chains below, sequenced in a study of blood T cell repertoires in COVID-19. Data came from immunoSEQ multiplex PCR; TCRdb stores just in-frame clones and leaves some out. Of around 150,000 clones in the sample, 90% to 95% were seen once. The sample taken for sequencing was peripheral blood. Every receptor here comes from a woman aged 45-60 years with acute or convalescent COVID-19.

This chain links TRBV2 with TRBJ1-6; TRBD1 is a possible D gene (5 bases). V was shortened by 3 bases and J by 0 bases, with 9 bases between the two germline ends. CDR3 length: 16 amino acids. The germline CDR1 and CDR2 sequences are SNHLY and FYNNEI. The CDR3 protein is CASSEAGYSYNSPLHF. CDR3 coding DNA: TGTGCCAGCAGTGAGGCAGGGTACTCCTATAATTCACCCCTCCACTTT.

V is TRBV30 and J is TRBJ2-5; D might be TRBD2 (7 bases). Germline V gene data show CDR1 as GTSNPN and CDR2 as SVGIG (reference sequence). CDR3 length equals 14 residues. V dropped 0 bases and J dropped 5 bases, with 13 bases sitting between them. The CDR3 DNA follows: TGTGCCTGGAGTGTAGGAGGGGGAGGGGAGACCCAGTACTTC. It specifies CAWSVGGGGETQYF.

The V and J genes are TRBV2 and TRBJ2-5; 7 bases are a match to TRBD2. Germline V lookup: CDR1 SNHLY, CDR2 FYNNEI. The CDR3 contains 15 residues. Trimming removed 7 bases from V and 7 bases from J; junction bases left unmatched: 15. CDR3 loop: CASKYETSSHLTQYF. The CDR3 DNA reads as TGTGCCAGCAAGTACGAGACTAGCAGTCATTTGACCCAGTACTTC.

This clone was recorded once. V and J are TRBV6-5 and TRBJ2-7; D possibly corresponds to TRBD1 (6 bases). This CDR3 region has 12 residues. From germline, CDR1 is MNHEY and CDR2 SVGAGI. V was cut by 6 bases and J by 12 bases, with 18 bases left in between. The CDR3 here is CASRDTTGKSYF. CDR3 coding DNA: TGTGCCAGCAGGGATACTACAGGGAAGTCGTACTTC.

The V and J genes are TRBV7-8 and TRBJ2-1; D remains ambiguous. CDR1 SGHVS and CDR2 FQNEAQ come from the germline V gene. CDR3 size: 12 residues. The V end was cut by 1 base, the J end by 6 bases, with 4 bases between. The CDR3 here is CASSLVSNEQFF. In DNA, the CDR3 is TGTGCCAGCAGCTTAGTATCCAATGAGCAGTTCTTC.

The CDR3 spells CASKRSSYNEQFF. The CDR3 DNA reads as TGTGCCAGCAAGCGGAGCTCCTACAATGAGCAGTTCTTC. The J gene is TRBJ2-1, the V gene TRBV27; tentative D call: TRBD2 (5 bases). The CDR3 is 13 residues long. Germline V gene sequence: CDR1 MNHEY, CDR2 SMNVEV (reference sequence). The V gene lost 7 bases and the J gene lost 0 bases, with 7 bases spanning the gap.

The J gene is TRBJ2-5, the V gene TRBV7-8; 13 nucleotides match TRBD2. Losses at the gene ends were 6 bases for V and 4 bases for J; bases not matched to a gene: 11. Germline V gives CDR1 SGHVS, CDR2 FQNEAQ. This CDR3 has 17 amino acids. Here the CDR3 DNA reads TGTGCCAGCAGTTCGGGACTAGCGGGGATAGAGGCAGAGACCCAGTACTTC. Translating it yields CASSSGLAGIEAETQYF. The entire variable domain, with the rest obtained from reference TRBV7-8 and TRBJ2-5, is as follows: GAGVSQSPRYKVAKRGQDVALRCDPISGHVSLFWYQQALGQGPEFLTYFQNEAQLDKSGLPSDRFFAERPEGSVSTLKIQRTQQEDSAVYLCASSSGLAGIEAETQYFGPGTRLLVL.

The count of this clone is one. The V gene is TRBV4-1, the J gene TRBJ1-2; the match to TRBD1 covers 8 bases. The J segment lost 1 base and the V segment lost 0 bases, leaving 10 bases of the junction unmatched. Germline assignment: CDR1 MGHRA and CDR2 YSYEKL. The length of the CDR3 is 18 residues. This chain's CDR3 is CASSQEDGQGGINYGYTF. CDR3 nucleotides: TGCGCCAGCAGCCAAGAGGATGGACAGGGTGGGATTAACTATGGCTACACCTTC.

The chain combines TRBV6-5 with TRBJ1-2; maybe TRBD1 (6 bases). V was shortened by 2 bases and J by 6 bases, with 19 bases between the two germline ends. CDR1 MNHEY and CDR2 SVGAGI come from the germline V gene. This CDR3 contains 16 residues. CDR3 region: CASSYPSGGGLDGYTF. CDR3 in DNA: TGTGCCAGCAGTTACCCATCGGGGGGCGGGTTAGATGGCTACACCTTC.

J is TRBJ2-5 and V is TRBV18, with D tentatively TRBD2 (5 bases). The germline CDR1 and CDR2 sequences are KGHSH and LQKENI. This CDR3 comprises 14 residues. The V gene lost 3 bases and the J gene lost 2 bases, with 10 bases spanning the gap. For the CDR3, the DNA is TGTGCCAGCTCACCCGGGTCGGGACAAGAGACCCAGTACTTC. It translates to CASSPGSGQETQYF.

This sequence joins TRBV25-1 and TRBJ1-3; 8 nucleotides agree with TRBD1. The CDR3 sequence is 15 residues long. Looked up from germline, CDR1 is MGHDK and CDR2 is SYGVNS. V shed 4 bases, J shed 4 bases, and the junction held 6 bases outside the gene matches. CDR3 region: CASSVSRGLGNTIYF. The DNA of the CDR3 is TGTGCCAGCAGTGTTTCCAGGGGGCTGGGAAACACCATATATTTT.

The chain joins TRBV30 to TRBJ1-6; 8 nucleotides align to TRBD1. V gave up 7 bases and J gave up 7 bases; unmatched junction bases: 6. The CDR3 consists of 13 residues. The germline gives CDR1 GTSNPN, CDR2 SVGIG (reference sequence). CDR3 nucleotide sequence: TGTGCCTCCAACAGGGGGTACAATTCACCCCTCCACTTT. This gives the protein CASNRGYNSPLHF.

The rearrangement links TRBV3-1 (or the pseudogene TRBV3-2) to TRBJ2-7, with 8 bases fitting TRBD2. The junction had 13 bases not matched to a gene; V was cut back by 3 bases and J by 0 bases. The length of the CDR3 is 18 residues. The germline CDR1 and CDR2 sequences are LGHDT and YNNKEL (reference sequence). The CDR3: CASSQLGVAGPHSYEQYF. The CDR3 coding sequence is TGTGCCAGCAGCCAGCTAGGGGTAGCGGGGCCCCACTCCTACGAGCAGTACTTC.

The rearrangement links TRBV7-2 to TRBJ2-7; TRBD2 aligns across 10 bases. Germline-derived CDR1 and CDR2 are SGHTA and FQGNSA. J lost 2 bases, V lost 5 bases, and 6 bases had no gene match. This CDR3 contains 15 residues. In nucleotides, the CDR3 is TGTGCCAGCAGCCTACGGACTAGCGGAGCCTACGAGCAGTACTTC. This encodes CASSLRTSGAYEQYF.

The chain combines TRBV19 with TRBJ1-1; D perhaps matches TRBD1 (6 bases). CDR3 size: 13 residues. Trimming removed 10 bases at V and 3 bases at J, with 15 bases between. Germline V CDR1 and CDR2: LNHDA, SQIVND (reference sequence). The CDR3 here is CATSPDRDTEAFF. CDR3 nucleotide sequence: TGTGCCACGTCCCCGGACAGAGACACTGAAGCTTTCTTT.

The chain links TRBV3-1 (or the pseudogene TRBV3-2) to TRBJ2-7; D gene ambiguous. The V and J ends lost 0 bases and 3 bases respectively, with 9 bases between them. The CDR3 sequence is 14 residues long. Germline V CDR1 and CDR2: LGHDT, YNNKEL (reference sequence). The CDR3 sequence is CASSQDNLVYEQYF. The CDR3 region has the DNA TGTGCCAGCAGCCAAGATAACCTAGTCTACGAGCAGTACTTC.

This chain connects TRBV27 to TRBJ1-2; D unclear. Trimming pared 5 bases from V and 6 bases from J, leaving 16 bases between. The CDR3 loop spans 14 amino acids. Germline V CDR1 and CDR2: MNHEY, SMNVEV (reference sequence). CDR3 amino acids: CASSPNDLANGYTF. The DNA for the CDR3 is TGTGCCAGCAGTCCCAACGATTTGGCAAATGGCTACACCTTC.

This clone was seen only once. This chain links TRBV27 with TRBJ2-7; possibly TRBD1 for D (7 bases). Deletions cut 4 bases from V and 2 bases from J, with 12 bases between. The CDR3 contains 14 residues. CDR1 is MNHEY, CDR2 SMNVEV, per germline (reference sequence). The DNA of the CDR3 is TGTGCCAGCAGTTCGGGGGACAGTACCTACGAGCAGTACTTC. Translated: CASSSGDSTYEQYF.

The CDR3 loop reads CASSPIRTAHYEQYF. The CDR3 nucleotides are TGTGCCAGCAGTCCGATTAGGACAGCACACTACGAGCAGTACTTC. The chain joins TRBV28 to TRBJ2-7; D may be TRBD1 (6 bases). Germline lookup yields CDR1 MDHEN and CDR2 SYDVKM. This CDR3 has 15 amino acids. The V gene lost 5 bases and the J gene lost 3 bases, with 17 bases spanning the gap.

The rearrangement links TRBV28 to TRBJ2-1, with 13 positions matching TRBD2. CDR3 size: 16 residues. Germline V gene sequence: CDR1 MDHEN, CDR2 SYDVKM. V lost 8 bases and J lost 9; bases outside the gene matches: 13. The CDR3 coding sequence is TGTGCCAGCGTCCCGACAGGGACTAGCGGGATAGGTGAGCAGTTCTTC. As protein: CASVPTGTSGIGEQFF.

The chain is built from TRBV19 and TRBJ1-1; a weak D match, TRBD1 (6 bases). Germline V gene data show CDR1 as LNHDA and CDR2 as SQIVND (reference sequence). The CDR3 totals 15 residues. V was trimmed by 9 bases and J by 1 base, leaving 18 bases between them. The chain's CDR3 is CASYPRGIPNTEAFF. CDR3 coding DNA: TGTGCCAGCTACCCGAGGGGGATACCGAACACTGAAGCTTTCTTT. Filled out from reference TRBV19 and TRBJ1-1, the complete variable domain reads DGGITQSPKYLFRKEGQNVTLSCEQNLNHDAMYWYRQDPGQGLRLIYYSQIVNDFQKGDIAEGYSVSREKKESFPLTVTSAQKNPTAFYLCASYPRGIPNTEAFFGQGTRLTVV.

V gene TRBV6-5 combines with J gene TRBJ1-4; TRBD1 matches 9 bases. This CDR3 contains 15 residues. CDR1 and CDR2 from the germline V gene are MNHEY and SVGAGI. V was pared by 5 bases and J by 7 bases, with 8 bases of the junction left unmatched. CDR3 protein: CASSRATDRGEKLFF. The CDR3 coding sequence is TGTGCCAGCAGTAGAGCGACGGACAGGGGTGAAAAACTGTTTTTT.

This clone was counted a single time. This rearrangement joins TRBV10-3 to TRBJ1-5; D is ambiguous. This CDR3 is built from 13 residues. The V end was cut by 0 bases, the J end by 6 bases, with 6 bases between. Germline V gene lookup returns CDR1 ENHRY and CDR2 SYGVKD. In nucleotides, the CDR3 is TGTGCCATCAGTGAGTCTCCCAGTCAGCCCCAGCATTTT. Protein sequence: CAISESPSQPQHF.

The chain links TRBV29-1 to TRBJ1-2; unclear D gene. With 3 bases removed from V and 5 bases from J, the gap between germline ends came to 22 bases. This CDR3 comprises 16 residues. CDR1 is SQVTM, CDR2 ANQGSEA, per germline. The CDR3 spells CSVDLAKGGPRYGYTF. Here the CDR3 DNA reads TGCAGCGTTGATTTGGCTAAGGGAGGGCCCCGTTATGGCTACACCTTC.

V is TRBV4-1 and J is TRBJ2-7; a possible D gene is TRBD2 (5 bases). V shed 3 bases and J shed 9 bases, with 18 bases lying between them. CDR1 and CDR2 from the germline V gene are MGHRA and YSYEKL. This CDR3 spans 14 amino acids. DNA for the CDR3: TGCGCCAGCAGCCACTACTTACTAGATGCAGTGCAGTACTTC. It encodes CASSHYLLDAVQYF.

The chain uses TRBV20-1 and TRBJ2-1; D gene uncertain. This CDR3 region has 15 residues. Deletions cut 3 bases from V and 5 bases from J, with 17 bases between. CDR1 is DFQATT, CDR2 SNEGSKA, per germline (reference sequence). CDR3 sequence (DNA): TGCAGTGCTAGTAGCACCCTTACCATTAACAATGAGCAGTTCTTC. Amino acids: CSASSTLTINNEQFF.